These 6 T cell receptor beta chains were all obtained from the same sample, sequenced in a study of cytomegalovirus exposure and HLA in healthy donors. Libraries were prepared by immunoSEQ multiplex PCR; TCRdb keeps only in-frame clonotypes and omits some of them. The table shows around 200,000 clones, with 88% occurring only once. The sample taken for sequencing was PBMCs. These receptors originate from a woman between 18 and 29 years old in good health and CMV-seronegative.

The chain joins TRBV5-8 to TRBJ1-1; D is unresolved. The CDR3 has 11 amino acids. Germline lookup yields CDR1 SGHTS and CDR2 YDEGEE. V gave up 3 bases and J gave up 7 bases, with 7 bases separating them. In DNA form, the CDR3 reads TGTGCCAGCAGCTACCGGGTTGAAGCTTTCTTT. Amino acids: CASSYRVEAFF.

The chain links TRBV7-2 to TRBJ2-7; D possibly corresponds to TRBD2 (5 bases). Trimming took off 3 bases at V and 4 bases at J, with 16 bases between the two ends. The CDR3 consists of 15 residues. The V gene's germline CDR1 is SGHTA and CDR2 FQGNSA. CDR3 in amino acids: CASSLGGRGPYEQYF. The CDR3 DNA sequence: TGTGCCAGCAGCTTGGGTGGGAGAGGGCCTTACGAGCAGTACTTC.

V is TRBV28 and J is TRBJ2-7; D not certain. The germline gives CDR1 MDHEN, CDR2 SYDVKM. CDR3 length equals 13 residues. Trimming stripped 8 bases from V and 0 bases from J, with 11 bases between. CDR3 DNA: TGTGCCAGCCGCGACACCAGCTCCTACGAGCAGTACTTC. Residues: CASRDTSSYEQYF.

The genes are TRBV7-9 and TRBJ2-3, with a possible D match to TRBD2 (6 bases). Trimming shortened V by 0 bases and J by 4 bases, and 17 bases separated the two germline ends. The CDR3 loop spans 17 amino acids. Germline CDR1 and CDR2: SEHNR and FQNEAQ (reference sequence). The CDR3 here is CASSLAFGREDADTQYF. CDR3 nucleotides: TGTGCCAGCAGCTTAGCATTTGGCAGGGAGGATGCAGATACGCAGTATTTT.

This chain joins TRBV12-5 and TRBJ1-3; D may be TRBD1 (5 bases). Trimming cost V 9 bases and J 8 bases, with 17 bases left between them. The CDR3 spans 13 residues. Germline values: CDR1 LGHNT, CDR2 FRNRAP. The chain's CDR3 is CASSGGLEDTIYF. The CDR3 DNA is TGTGCTAGCTCGGGGGGACTCGAGGACACCATATATTTT.

CDR3 sequence (DNA): TGTGCCAGAGAGACAGCGTCCCGCTCTGGGGCCAACGTCCTGACTTTC. This translates into CARETASRSGANVLTF. The J gene is TRBJ2-6, the V gene TRBV28, with D possibly matching TRBD1 (5 bases). The germline V gene has CDR1 MDHEN and CDR2 SYDVKM. The CDR3 runs 16 residues. Trimming cost V 9 bases and J 0 bases, with 15 bases left between them.